This TCR beta chain was captured in a study of blood T cell repertoires in COVID-19. Whole-study context: COVID-19 samples from acute and convalescent phases originated in the United States, Italy and Spain. The cDNA or gDNA used as material had been derived from T cells, B-cell-depleted T cells, or PBMCs.

Participant ages covered roughly 18 to 89 years across 24 US areas. Clones were sequenced by immunoSEQ multiplex PCR, and TCRdb holds only the in-frame ones, with some missing. The sample comprises under 350,000 clones, about 86% of which are singletons, and around 4.5% rests with the top ten. The CDR3 spans 16 residues. J was trimmed by 1 base and V by 10 bases; bases with no gene match: 10. Germline lookup yields CDR1 LNHDA and CDR2 SQIVND (reference sequence). This clonotype originated in a middle-aged woman with acute COVID-19. Sample: PBMCs or T cells enriched from blood (not recorded which). The chain couples TRBV19 to TRBJ1-5; 10 bases map to TRBD1. In nucleotides, the CDR3 is TGTGCCACTGGGGTGGACAGGGGGATGAGCAATCAGCCCCAGCATTTT. It yields the protein CATGVDRGMSNQPQHF. Full variable domain (rest looked up from reference TRBV19 and TRBJ1-5): DGGITQSPKYLFRKEGQNVTLSCEQNLNHDAMYWYRQDPGQGLRLIYYSQIVNDFQKGDIAEGYSVSREKKESFPLTVTSAQKNPTAFYLCATGVDRGMSNQPQHFGDGTRLSIL.